This T cell receptor beta chain comes out of a study of shared clonotypes between healthy human individuals. Study-wide results and caveats: The generation probabilities recorded for non-shared clonotypes fell below those of clonotypes shared by all four donors. Naive CD4 clonotypes overlapped across a handful of donors at approximately 5.3%.

About this clone itself: Its matching antigen is unknown.

The deep-level immunoSEQ assay was used. Genomic DNA of each subset was evenly split across several immunoSEQ plates. Method: immunoSEQ multiplex PCR; TCRdb's copy keeps in-frame clones and lacks some. The sample lists some 300,000 clones; more than 60% were seen once. Germline-derived CDR1 and CDR2 are MNHNY and SVGAGI (reference sequence). This CDR3 comprises 13 residues. Trimming took off 6 bases at V and 2 bases at J, with 9 bases between the two ends. The sequence was collected from a man aged 30 to 45 in good health. Sequenced input: memory CD4+ T cells sorted from blood. Subset of the sample: CD45RA-negative fraction. This chain connects TRBV6-6 to TRBJ2-3, with D perhaps TRBD2 (5 bases). This CDR3 reads CASRGSLTDTQYF. CDR3 bases: TGTGCCAGCAGGGGGAGCCTCACAGATACGCAGTATTTT.